This T cell receptor (beta chain) was sequenced during a study of cytomegalovirus exposure and HLA in healthy donors. As for the study in general: Caucasian-associated ancestry cluster membership applied to 75% to 85% of several hundred genotyped donors.

Both 60 Vbeta primers and 13 Jbeta primers went into the PCR. Only in-frame clones appear in the TCRdb table, and some are missing; sequencing was by immunoSEQ multiplex PCR. The sample holds around 120,000 clones, about 70% seen once. Germline CDR1 is SGHRS and CDR2 is YFSETQ. CDR3 length equals 16 residues. V dropped 4 bases and J dropped 1; count of bases not matched to a gene: 10. Source material: PBMCs. The chain links TRBV5-1 to TRBJ2-5, with TRBD1 matching over 7 bases. The sequence was collected from a man aged 50-60 years in good health and CMV-seropositive. The CDR3 bases are TGCGCCAGCAGCACCGGACAGGCCAACCTCCAAGAGACCCAGTACTTC. Its protein product is CASSTGQANLQETQYF.